This TCR beta chain was identified in a study of CD8 T cells in ankylosing spondylitis. Study outcomes and limitations: Prior literature has documented some motif variants in synovial fluid and blood from reactive arthritis. Significant enrichment of disease-linked clones was reported in matched ankylosing spondylitis synovial fluid. Within peripheral blood, clones linked to disease were CD8+ and relatively rare.

Of note for this clonotype: Its target is not known.

Using quantitative 5'-RACE with molecular barcodes, the authors made TCR beta libraries. Each CDR3 protein is one row after TCRdb ran MiXCR on the 5' RACE reads. The sample contains almost 250,000 distinct CDR3 sequences, roughly 32% of which appear only once. V gave up 7 bases and J gave up 4 bases; unmatched junction bases: 8. There are 15 residues in the CDR3. The source material was blood, either unsorted or a sorted T cell fraction (not recorded which). This sequence originates from a male donor with ankylosing spondylitis or in good health (not recorded which). The chain employs TRBV12-3 or TRBV12-4 and TRBJ2-1; 9 bases fit TRBD2. CDR3 region: CASTGAGGPYNEQFF. The DNA for the CDR3 is TGTGCCAGCACCGGGGCGGGGGGGCCATACAATGAGCAGTTCTTC.